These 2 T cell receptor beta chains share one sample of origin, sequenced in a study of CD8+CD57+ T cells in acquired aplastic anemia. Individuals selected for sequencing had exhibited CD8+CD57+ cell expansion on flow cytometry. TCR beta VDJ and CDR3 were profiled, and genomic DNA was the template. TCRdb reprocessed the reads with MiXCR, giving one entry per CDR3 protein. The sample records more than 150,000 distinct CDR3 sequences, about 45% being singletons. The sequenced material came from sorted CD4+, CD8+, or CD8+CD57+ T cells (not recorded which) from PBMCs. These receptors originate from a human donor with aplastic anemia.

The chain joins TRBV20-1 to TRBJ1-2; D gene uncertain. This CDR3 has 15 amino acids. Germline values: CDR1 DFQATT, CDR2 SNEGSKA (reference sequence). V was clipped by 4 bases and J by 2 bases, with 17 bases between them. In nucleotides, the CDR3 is TGCAGTGCTACCCCAGTCTCCGGGATAAACTATGGCTACACCTTC. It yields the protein CSATPVSGINYGYTF.

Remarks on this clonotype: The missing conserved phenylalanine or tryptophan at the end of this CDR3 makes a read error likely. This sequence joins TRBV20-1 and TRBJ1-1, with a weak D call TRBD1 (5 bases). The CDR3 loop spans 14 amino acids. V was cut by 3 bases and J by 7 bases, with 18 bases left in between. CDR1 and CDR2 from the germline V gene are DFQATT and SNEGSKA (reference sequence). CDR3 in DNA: TGCAGTGCTAGTAATGCAGGGTTCGGCAGTGAAGCTTTCCTT. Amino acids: CSASNAGFGSEAFL.